Ten or more counts support the clone carrying this T cell receptor beta chain. Antigen: not known. Germline values: CDR1 DFQATT, CDR2 SNEGSKA (reference sequence). The CDR3 sequence is 13 residues long. Trimming took 4 bases from V and 7 from J; bases not matched to a gene: 4. The data originate from a study of CD8 T cells in ankylosing spondylitis. Whole-study findings and limits: Researchers report that disease-linked clones proved CD8+ and relatively rare in peripheral blood. Some motif variants had been reported before (in reactive arthritis synovial fluid and blood).

TCRdb redid the calling of the 5' RACE reads with MiXCR, one entry per CDR3 protein. This table has about 140,000 distinct CDR3 sequences, approximately 7.4% appearing once. Source material: blood, either unsorted or a sorted T cell fraction (not recorded which). This clonotype originated in a female donor with ankylosing spondylitis or in good health (not recorded which). The chain has TRBV20-1 and TRBJ2-1, with 10 bases aligning to TRBD2. The CDR3 sequence: CSATLAGVNEQFF. CDR3 coding DNA: TGCAGTGCTACCCTAGCGGGGGTAAATGAGCAGTTCTTC.